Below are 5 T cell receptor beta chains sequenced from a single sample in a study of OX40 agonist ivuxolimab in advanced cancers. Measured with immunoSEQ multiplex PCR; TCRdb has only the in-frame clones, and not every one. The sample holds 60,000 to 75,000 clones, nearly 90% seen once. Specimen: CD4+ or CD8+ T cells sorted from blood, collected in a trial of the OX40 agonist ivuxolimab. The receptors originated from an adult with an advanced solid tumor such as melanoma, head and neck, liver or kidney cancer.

In DNA, the CDR3 is TGTGCCAGCAGCTTGAAAGTAGCGGCTAGCACAGATACGCAGTATTTT. This translates into CASSLKVAASTDTQYF. This chain links TRBV5-4 with TRBJ2-3; D is perhaps TRBD2 (6 bases). This CDR3 spans 16 amino acids. CDR1 and CDR2 (germline): SGHNT, YYREEE (reference sequence). With 1 base removed from V and 0 bases from J, the gap between germline ends came to 12 bases.

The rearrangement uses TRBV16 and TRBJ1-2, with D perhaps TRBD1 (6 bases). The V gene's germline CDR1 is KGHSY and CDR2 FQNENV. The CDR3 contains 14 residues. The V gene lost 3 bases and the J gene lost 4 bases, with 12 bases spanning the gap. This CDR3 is CASSQADRSYGYTF. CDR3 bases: TGTGCCAGCAGCCAGGCTGACAGGAGCTATGGCTACACCTTC.

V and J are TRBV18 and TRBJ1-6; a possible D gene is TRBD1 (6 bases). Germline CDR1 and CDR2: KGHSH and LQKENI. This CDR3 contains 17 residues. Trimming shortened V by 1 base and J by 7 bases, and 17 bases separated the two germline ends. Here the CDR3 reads CASSPQVSRGENSPLHF. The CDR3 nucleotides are TGTGCCAGCTCACCACAAGTCAGCAGGGGCGAAAATTCACCCCTCCACTTT. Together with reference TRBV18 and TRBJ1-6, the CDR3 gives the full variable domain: NAGVMQNPRHLVRRRGQEARLRCSPMKGHSHVYWYRQLPEEGLKFMVYLQKENIIDESGMPKERFSAEFPKEGPSILRIQQVVRGDSAAYFCASSPQVSRGENSPLHFGNGTRLTVT.

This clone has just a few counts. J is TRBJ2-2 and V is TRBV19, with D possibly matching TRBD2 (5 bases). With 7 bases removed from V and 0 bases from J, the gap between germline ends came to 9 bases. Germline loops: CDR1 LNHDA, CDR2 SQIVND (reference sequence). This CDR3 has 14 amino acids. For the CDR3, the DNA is TGTGCCAGTAAGCGAGGGCCGAACACCGGGGAGCTGTTTTTT. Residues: CASKRGPNTGELFF.

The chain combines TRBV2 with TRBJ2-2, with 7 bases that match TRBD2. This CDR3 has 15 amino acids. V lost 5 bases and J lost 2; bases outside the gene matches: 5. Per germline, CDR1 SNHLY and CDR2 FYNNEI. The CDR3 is CASSSSGVNTGELFF. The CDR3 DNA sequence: TGTGCCAGCAGTTCTAGCGGTGTTAACACCGGGGAGCTGTTTTTT. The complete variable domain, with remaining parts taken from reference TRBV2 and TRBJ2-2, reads EPEVTQTPSHQVTQMGQEVILRCVPISNHLYFYWYRQILGQKVEFLVSFYNNEISEKSEIFDDQFSVERPDGSNFTLKIRSTKLEDSAMYFCASSSSGVNTGELFFGEGSRLTVL.